This paragraph reports one T cell receptor beta chain. These data belong to a study of blood T cell repertoires in COVID-19. In the study's own analysis: For nucleated cells, counts were estimated from reference gene primer amplification. The data were produced by immunoSEQ multiplex PCR, yet TCRdb's version contains in-frame clones alone and is incomplete. V and J calls plus clone size are reproduced from that table; the DNA served to infer D and trimming. The profile shows approximately 300,000 clones, 70% to 90% of them singletons. The V end lost 2 bases, the J end lost 3 bases, and 13 bases lay between the germline ends. CDR3 length: 15 residues. The germline CDR1 and CDR2 sequences are MDHEN and SYDVKM.

The source of this sequence is a woman in her thirties who had recovered from COVID-19. The material sequenced was PBMCs or T cells enriched from blood (not recorded which). V usage is TRBV28 and J usage is TRBJ1-1; a weak D match, TRBD1 (6 bases). The CDR3 nucleotides read TGTGCCAGCAGTTTACAGGGGATCCTTTACACTGAAGCTTTCTTT. Translating it yields CASSLQGILYTEAFF.